This TCR beta chain was retrieved from a study of vaccination effects on CD4 cells after COVID-19. Notes on the study in general: Pronounced clonal contraction occurred in clones induced by infection and by vaccine late after vaccination.

Assay used: immunoSEQ multiplex PCR; TCRdb lists only in-frame clones, some missing. The sample yields about 61,000 clones, around 81% seen once. Germline assignment: CDR1 MGHRA and CDR2 YSYEKL. After removal of 4 bases from V and 1 base from J, the junction contained 6 bases not matched to a gene. The CDR3 is made up of 15 amino acids. With the ViraFEST assay, the study expanded antigen-specific CD4+ T cells using viral peptide pools, then sequenced them. A 10-day culture period preceded the isolation of CD4+ T cells. With 10 ug/ml peptides and around 10 IU/ml IL-2, fewer than 2.5 million PBMC per well were cultured. As to this clone: Antigen unknown.

Sequenced material: CD4+ T cells from PBMCs cultured with HCoV-229E spike peptides, taken before COVID-19 vaccination. The TCR sequence derives from a human donor who received a COVID-19 vaccine. The chain is built from TRBV4-1 and TRBJ1-1, with 7 positions matching TRBD1. The DNA of the CDR3 is TGCGCCAGCAGCCGCCAGACAGGGACGAACACTGAAGCTTTCTTT. It codes for CASSRQTGTNTEAFF.